These 2 T cell receptor beta chains were all obtained from the same sample, sequenced in a study of T-cell memory formation after mild COVID-19. A single record per CDR3 protein comes from TCRdb applying MiXCR to the 5' RACE reads. The data show about 130,000 distinct CDR3 sequences, about 5.9% seen once. Input material: PBMCs or a T cell subset sorted from them (not recorded which). All receptors come from an adult woman who had mild COVID-19 (a few samples of this study predate the infection). Cell type and time point are not known.

This clonotype was detected only a few times. The chain carries TRBV27 and TRBJ2-7; no clear D gene. Germline CDR1 MNHEY, CDR2 SMNVEV (reference sequence). This CDR3 region has 13 residues. V was shortened by 6 bases and J by 7 bases, with 16 bases between the two germline ends. Written as DNA, the CDR3 is TGTGCCAGCAGGTCGGGCCCCGTTGGGGAGCAGTACTTC. Its protein product is CASRSGPVGEQYF.

This clonotype occurred many times. The chain employs TRBV9 and TRBJ1-1, with 8 bases lining up with TRBD1. Germline loops: CDR1 SGDLS, CDR2 YYNGEE. The CDR3 contains 15 residues. With 0 bases clipped from V and 4 bases from J, the junction kept 5 bases outside the gene matches. The CDR3 region has the DNA TGTGCCAGCAGCGTAGAGACAGGGGTGAGCACTGAAGCTTTCTTT. Translated, it gives CASSVETGVSTEAFF. The whole variable domain, remainder taken from reference TRBV9 and TRBJ1-1, is DSGVTQTPKHLITATGQRVTLRCSPRSGDLSVYWYQQSLDQGLQFLIQYYNGEERAKGNILERFSAQQFPDLHSELNLSSLELGDSALYFCASSVETGVSTEAFFGQGTRLTVV.